What follows are 20 T cell receptor beta chains derived from one specimen sequenced in a study of EBV T-cell therapy then PD-1 blockade in nasopharyngeal carcinoma (dated by TCRdb to the early 2020s). These receptors' antigens are unknown. The sample's treatment or condition label, in plain terms: AdE1-LMPpoly-expanded autologous EBV-specific T-cell therapy followed by anti-PD-1 nivolumab. The library was obtained by the immunoSEQ multiplex PCR assay. Not all clones reach the TCRdb copy of this immuneACCESS table, which keeps in-frame sequences only. Checked studies attribute under half of the gap to unresolved V genes and leave the rest unexplained. In all, the sample holds roughly 16,000 clones, and over 80% of those were seen once. 25% to 30% of the sample belongs to the ten largest clones. The material was CD8+ T cells from blood, obtained at day 0 from a patient whose treatment included autologous EBV-specific T cells and nivolumab. These receptors were taken from a man aged 40-49 years with nasopharyngeal carcinoma.

The genes are TRBV18 and TRBJ1-2; D is uncertain. CDR3 length equals 14 residues. V lost 0 bases and J 4 bases, leaving 9 bases between the germline ends. Looked up from germline, CDR1 is KGHSH and CDR2 is LQKENI. The DNA for the CDR3 is TGTGCCAGCTCACCACCCGGGGAATCCTATGGCTACACCTTC. It is translated as CASSPPGESYGYTF.

CDR3 nucleotide sequence: TGTGCCAGCACCACCGGGACAGCCTACAATGAGCAGTTCTTC. Its protein is CASTTGTAYNEQFF. This chain joins TRBV9 and TRBJ2-1; 7 positions match TRBD1. Per the germline V gene, CDR1 is SGDLS and CDR2 is YYNGEE. This CDR3 has 14 residues. Trimming at V came to 6 bases and at J to 2 bases, leaving 5 bases not matched to a gene.

The CDR3 DNA reads TGTGCCAGCAGCGTAGATGGGGCTAGGAATTCACCCCTCCACTTT. It is translated as CASSVDGARNSPLHF. The chain carries TRBV9 and TRBJ1-6; TRBD1 is a possible D gene (5 bases). V lost 0 bases, J lost 7 bases, and 11 bases lay in between. CDR1 and CDR2 (germline): SGDLS, YYNGEE. This CDR3 is 15 amino acids long.

The genes are TRBV5-5 and TRBJ1-5; no firm D call. The CDR3 loop spans 14 amino acids. V was trimmed by 0 bases and J by 1 base, leaving 5 bases between them. Germline V gene sequence: CDR1 SGHKS, CDR2 YYEKEE (reference sequence). The CDR3 sequence: CASSLDLSNQPQHF. CDR3 nucleotides: TGTGCCAGCAGCTTGGACTTGAGCAATCAGCCCCAGCATTTT.

This chain uses TRBV2 with TRBJ2-7, with 9 bases lining up with TRBD1. Germline CDR1 reads SNHLY; CDR2 reads FYNNEI. This CDR3 is 15 amino acids long. Trimming at V came to 7 bases and at J to 1 base, leaving 8 bases not matched to a gene. CDR3 region: CASNSPGQGSYEQYF. CDR3 DNA: TGTGCCAGCAATAGTCCGGGACAGGGATCCTACGAGCAGTACTTC.

The chain is built from TRBV7-2 and TRBJ2-7, with TRBD1 matching over 9 bases. V shed 4 bases, J shed 6 bases, and the junction held 16 bases outside the gene matches. Germline V gives CDR1 SGHTA, CDR2 FQGNSA. The CDR3 is 17 amino acids. CDR3 in amino acids: CASSSRLPGQGSGEQYF. CDR3 in DNA: TGTGCCAGCAGCTCACGCCTTCCGGGACAGGGTTCTGGCGAGCAGTACTTC.

This chain connects TRBV27 to TRBJ2-1; TRBD2 matches 9 bases. This CDR3 is built from 13 residues. Germline V gene data show CDR1 as MNHEY and CDR2 as SMNVEV (reference sequence). Trimming cost V 6 bases and J 4 bases; bases outside gene matches: 1. The CDR3 region is CASRSGGYNEQFF. In nucleotides, the CDR3 is TGTGCCAGCAGAAGCGGGGGGTACAATGAGCAGTTCTTC.

This clone ranks as medium-sized (0.01 to 0.1%). V and J are TRBV28 and TRBJ2-1; 8 bases fit TRBD2. V gave up 5 bases and J gave up 6 bases; unmatched junction bases: 15. The germline V gene encodes CDR1 MDHEN and CDR2 SYDVKM. This CDR3 has 17 amino acids. The CDR3 here is CASSTITGTSPSNEQFF. CDR3 nucleotide sequence: TGTGCCAGCAGTACGATTACCGGGACTAGTCCCTCCAATGAGCAGTTCTTC.

The rearrangement links TRBV7-2 to TRBJ2-1; 9 nucleotides agree with TRBD2. Trimming removed 4 bases from V and 4 bases from J; junction bases left unmatched: 8. CDR1 is SGHTA and CDR2 is FQGNSA in the germline V gene. The CDR3 is 16 residues long. The CDR3 protein is CASSSRVSGGYNEQFF. CDR3 bases: TGTGCCAGCAGCTCTAGGGTTAGCGGGGGTTACAATGAGCAGTTCTTC.

V gene TRBV4-3 combines with J gene TRBJ2-2, with 11 bases matching TRBD2. The CDR3 loop spans 17 amino acids. CDR1 is LGHNA, CDR2 YSLEER, per germline. Losses at the gene ends were 4 bases for V and 4 bases for J; bases not matched to a gene: 8. The DNA of the CDR3 is TGCGCCAGCAGCCTGGAACCCCTAGCGGGGGGCACCGGGGAGCTGTTTTTT. It yields the protein CASSLEPLAGGTGELFF.

The gene calls are TRBV5-4 and TRBJ2-2; D is possibly TRBD1 (6 bases). Trimming cost V 3 bases and J 4 bases, with 13 bases left between them. The CDR3 is 15 amino acids. CDR1 is SGHNT, CDR2 YYREEE, per germline (reference sequence). The CDR3 protein is CASSSQGRATGELFF. In DNA form, the CDR3 reads TGTGCCAGCAGCTCACAGGGAAGGGCCACCGGGGAGCTGTTTTTT.

The V and J genes are TRBV6-2 or TRBV6-3 and TRBJ2-5; D is uncertain. The assigned J gene may be wrong: the sequence end matches TRBJ2-7 better. Germline V lookup: CDR1 MNHEY, CDR2 SVGEGT. This CDR3 has 14 amino acids. CDR3 in amino acids: CASSPLSRSAEQYF. The CDR3 DNA reads as TGTGCCAGCAGCCCACTGTCCCGGTCGGCCGAGCAGTACTTC.

This sequence joins TRBV4-3 and TRBJ2-2; 8 nucleotides match TRBD2. Per the germline V gene, CDR1 is LGHNA and CDR2 is YSLEER. With 3 bases clipped from V and 1 base from J, the junction kept 10 bases outside the gene matches. This CDR3 region has 18 residues. The chain's CDR3 is CASSQYREGEENTGELFF. DNA of the CDR3: TGCGCCAGCAGCCAGTACCGGGAGGGGGAGGAGAACACCGGGGAGCTGTTTTTT.

V and J are TRBV9 and TRBJ2-4; D gene uncertain. There are 12 residues in the CDR3. V shed 3 bases and J shed 3 bases, with 4 bases lying between them. Per germline, CDR1 SGDLS and CDR2 YYNGEE. CDR3 sequence: CASSGNKNIQYF. The CDR3 DNA sequence: TGTGCCAGCAGCGGGAACAAAAACATTCAGTACTTC.

A few counts support this clone. The sample carries other DNA sequences with the same CDR3. The J gene is TRBJ1-5, the V gene TRBV6-5, with 8 bases identical to TRBD1. Losses at the gene ends were 6 bases for V and 4 bases for J; bases not matched to a gene: 5. This CDR3 comprises 14 residues. Germline V lookup: CDR1 MNHEY, CDR2 SVGAGI. The CDR3 is CASRRTGRNQPQHF. In nucleotides, the CDR3 is TGTGCCAGCAGGCGGACAGGGCGAAATCAGCCCCAGCATTTT.

This clone has a single count. V usage is TRBV3-1 (or the pseudogene TRBV3-2) and J usage is TRBJ1-6, with D tentatively TRBD1 (5 bases). V gave up 0 bases and J gave up 7 bases, with 16 bases separating them. The germline CDR1 and CDR2 sequences are LGHDT and YNNKEL (reference sequence). CDR3 size: 17 residues. CDR3 amino acids: CASSQERVGATNSPLHF. Here the CDR3 DNA reads TGTGCCAGCAGCCAAGAAAGAGTAGGGGCGACCAATTCACCCCTCCACTTT.

V is TRBV5-5 and J is TRBJ1-2, with D possibly being TRBD1 (6 bases). Germline V gene data show CDR1 as SGHKS and CDR2 as YYEKEE (reference sequence). Trimming cost V 3 bases and J 2 bases, with 11 bases left between them. The CDR3 extends over 14 amino acids. For the CDR3, the DNA is TGTGCCAGCAGCTCCCAGGACAGCAACTATGGCTACACCTTC. Amino acid sequence: CASSSQDSNYGYTF.

This clone was counted only a few times. This chain links TRBV15 with TRBJ1-1; 8 positions agree with TRBD1. Germline trimming cut 5 bases from V and 4 bases from J; bases unmatched to any gene: 9. The CDR3 length is 15 residues. CDR1 and CDR2 (germline): LNHNV, YYDKDF (reference sequence). The CDR3 loop is CATSASTGVGTEAFF. CDR3 DNA sequence: TGTGCCACCAGCGCCTCGACAGGGGTCGGCACTGAAGCTTTCTTT.

The gene calls are TRBV4-1 and TRBJ2-7; D might be TRBD2 (6 bases). The germline V gene has CDR1 MGHRA and CDR2 YSYEKL. Trimming cost V 0 bases and J 7 bases, with 19 bases left between them. The CDR3 contains 16 residues. CDR3 sequence (DNA): TGCGCCAGCAGCCAAGAAGTGTACGGATCACGGGGGGAGCAGTACTTC. It is translated as CASSQEVYGSRGEQYF.

This chain uses TRBV5-6 with TRBJ1-2; no clear D. The ends were cut back, 3 bases at V and 3 bases at J, with 6 bases in the middle. In germline, CDR1 is SGHDT, CDR2 YYEEEE. The CDR3 is 12 residues long. The CDR3 sequence is CASSSVHYGYTF. The CDR3 coding sequence is TGTGCCAGCAGCTCCGTTCACTATGGCTACACCTTC.